A single sample is the source of the 29 T cell receptor beta chains below, sequenced in a study of T cell responses to AZD1222 COVID-19 vaccine. TCRdb's table, derived via immunoSEQ multiplex PCR, lists solely in-frame clones and lacks some. The sample yields 100,000 to 150,000 clones, about 88% seen once. The sequences come from peripheral blood, collected on day 0 of AZD1222 vaccination. These receptors originate from an adult in good health.

The gene calls are TRBV30 and TRBJ1-1; 8 bases line up with TRBD1. The ends lost 7 bases at V and 0 bases at J; junction bases unmatched: 7. CDR1 is GTSNPN and CDR2 is SVGIG in the germline V gene (reference sequence). The CDR3 consists of 14 residues. The CDR3 sequence: CASNSGGLNTEAFF. Written as DNA, the CDR3 is TGTGCCTCCAACTCAGGGGGCCTGAACACTGAAGCTTTCTTT.

The V and J genes are TRBV6-5 and TRBJ1-4; no clear D. This CDR3 contains 15 residues. Between the trimmed V and J ends, which lost 5 bases and 8 bases, there was a span of 18 bases. Germline V lookup: CDR1 MNHEY, CDR2 SVGAGI. This chain's CDR3 is CASSPLTPRGEKLFF. CDR3 DNA: TGTGCCAGCAGTCCGCTTACTCCGAGAGGGGAAAAACTGTTTTTT.

This chain uses TRBV12-5 with TRBJ1-6, with 7 bases fitting TRBD1. V lost 0 bases, J lost 2 bases, and 13 bases stayed unmatched. The germline gives CDR1 LGHNT, CDR2 FRNRAP. This CDR3 contains 20 residues. The CDR3 region has the DNA TGTGCTAGTGGTTTGGTACCGGGCGGGAAACAGGGGACCTATAATTCACCCCTCCACTTT. It specifies CASGLVPGGKQGTYNSPLHF.

The rearrangement joins TRBV7-9 to TRBJ2-5; perhaps D is TRBD1 or TRBD2 (5 bases each). Per germline, CDR1 SEHNR and CDR2 FQNEAQ (reference sequence). V shed 1 base and J shed 3 bases, with 9 bases lying between them. This CDR3 comprises 14 residues. CDR3 coding DNA: TGTGCCAGCAGCTTAGGGGGGTTTGAAGAGACCCAGTACTTC. This gives the protein CASSLGGFEETQYF.

This chain joins TRBV29-1 and TRBJ2-3, with 11 nucleotides matching TRBD1. The CDR3 contains 13 residues. Germline CDR1 and CDR2: SQVTM and ANQGSEA. With V trimmed by 4 bases and J by 8 bases, 5 bases remained unmatched. CDR3 loop: CSVAEGQGGTQYF. Written as DNA, the CDR3 is TGCAGCGTTGCGGAGGGACAGGGGGGTACGCAGTATTTT.

The chain links TRBV6-1 to TRBJ1-5; D remains unclear. Germline V gene data show CDR1 as MNHNS and CDR2 as SASEGT. This CDR3 has 15 residues. V lost 3 bases, J lost 2 bases, and 11 bases lay in between. CDR3 region: CASSEGSYRNQPQHF. The DNA of the CDR3 is TGTGCCAGCAGTGAGGGGTCCTATCGCAATCAGCCCCAGCATTTT.

The rearrangement links TRBV7-9 to TRBJ1-1; possible D gene TRBD1, 6 bases. Germline V gene lookup returns CDR1 SEHNR and CDR2 FQNEAQ (reference sequence). The CDR3 totals 13 residues. Trimming removed 4 bases at V and 8 bases at J, with 14 bases between. CDR3 loop: CASSSLGGAEAFF. CDR3 coding DNA: TGTGCCAGCAGCTCGTTAGGGGGTGCAGAAGCTTTCTTT.

The chain joins TRBV29-1 to TRBJ2-5, with D hard to call. This CDR3 is 12 amino acids long. Germline assignment: CDR1 SQVTM and CDR2 ANQGSEA. V shed 7 bases and J shed 5 bases, with 14 bases lying between them. CDR3 loop: CSGLTNGETQYF. CDR3 coding DNA: TGCAGCGGACTGACAAACGGGGAGACCCAGTACTTC.

The chain employs TRBV27 and TRBJ2-5, with TRBD2 matching over 13 bases. Germline CDR1 and CDR2: MNHEY and SMNVEV (reference sequence). J gave up 4 bases and V 8 bases, and 1 base lay outside the gene matches. This CDR3 is 13 amino acids long. The CDR3 region is CASRTSGRETQYF. CDR3 in DNA: TGTGCCAGCCGGACTAGCGGGAGAGAGACCCAGTACTTC.

The chain carries TRBV28 and TRBJ2-3, with 10 bases fitting TRBD2. CDR1 and CDR2 from the germline V gene are MDHEN and SYDVKM. J lost 0 bases, V lost 5 bases, and 11 bases had no gene match. CDR3 length equals 18 residues. CDR3 bases: TGTGCCAGCAGTGCTTCTAGCGGGAGCGGGTTTAGCACAGATACGCAGTATTTT. This encodes CASSASSGSGFSTDTQYF.

The gene calls are TRBV6-2 or TRBV6-3 and TRBJ1-4; D unclear. Germline-derived CDR1 and CDR2 are MNHEY and SVGEGT. This CDR3 has 15 residues. The ends were cut back, 5 bases at V and 8 bases at J, with 18 bases in the middle. CDR3 residues: CASSRRAGLMEKLFF. DNA for the CDR3: TGTGCCAGCAGTCGGCGGGCCGGATTAATGGAAAAACTGTTTTTT.

This clone was found a few times. The rearrangement joins TRBV19 to TRBJ2-3; the match to TRBD1 covers 7 bases. This CDR3 contains 16 residues. Germline CDR1 and CDR2: LNHDA and SQIVND (reference sequence). With 4 bases clipped from V and 0 bases from J, the junction kept 7 bases outside the gene matches. The CDR3 here is CASSTRGTESTDTQYF. For the CDR3, the DNA is TGTGCCAGTAGTACCCGAGGGACAGAGAGCACAGATACGCAGTATTTT.

The rearrangement uses TRBV6-1 and TRBJ2-1, with TRBD1 as a possible D gene (6 bases). This CDR3 has 16 residues. Germline CDR1 and CDR2: MNHNS and SASEGT. The V and J ends lost 2 bases and 8 bases respectively, with 19 bases between them. CDR3 nucleotides: TGTGCCAGCAGTGAAAACTCCAGAGGGGGATTGGATGAGCAGTTCTTC. Protein product: CASSENSRGGLDEQFF.

There are a few counts of this clone. The genes are TRBV4-1 and TRBJ2-5; D possibly corresponds to TRBD1 (5 bases). This CDR3 contains 15 residues. The V end lost 0 bases, the J end lost 1 base, and 9 bases lay between the germline ends. CDR1 MGHRA and CDR2 YSYEKL come from the germline V gene. CDR3 coding DNA: TGCGCCAGCAGCCAAGAGGTCAGGGTCCAAGAGACCCAGTACTTC. Its protein product is CASSQEVRVQETQYF.

V gene TRBV3-1 (or the pseudogene TRBV3-2) combines with J gene TRBJ1-5; 7 bases line up with TRBD1. V shed 10 bases and J 6 bases; nucleotides not matched to a gene: 12. The CDR3 loop spans 14 amino acids. Looked up from germline, CDR1 is LGHDT and CDR2 is YNNKEL (reference sequence). The CDR3 loop reads CATSGGWGGQPQHF. The DNA of the CDR3 is TGTGCCACCTCAGGGGGATGGGGCGGTCAGCCCCAGCATTTT.

This clone was counted a few times. The chain employs TRBV6-5 and TRBJ1-6, with 7 bases lining up with TRBD1. From germline, CDR1 is MNHEY and CDR2 SVGAGI. The CDR3 is 15 amino acids. With 5 bases clipped from V and 9 bases from J, the junction kept 10 bases outside the gene matches. The CDR3 region is CASSMRTGVGSPLHF. CDR3 nucleotides: TGTGCCAGCAGTATGCGTACAGGGGTGGGTTCACCCCTCCACTTT.

As DNA, the CDR3 is TGTGCCAGTAGTATCCTTAGGACAGGGTATAGCAATCAGCCCCAGCATTTT. It codes for CASSILRTGYSNQPQHF. The V call is TRBV19, the J call TRBJ1-5; 8 bases line up with TRBD1. The CDR3 contains 17 residues. The junction had 7 bases not matched to a gene; V was cut back by 3 bases and J by 0 bases. Germline V gives CDR1 LNHDA, CDR2 SQIVND (reference sequence).

The rearrangement links TRBV6-1 to TRBJ1-6; weak D call: TRBD1 (5 bases). Trimming took 2 bases from V and 6 from J, leaving 5 bases between them. From germline, CDR1 is MNHNS and CDR2 SASEGT. The CDR3 has 13 amino acids. CDR3: CASSEQGNSPLHF. DNA for the CDR3: TGTGCCAGCAGTGAACAGGGTAATTCACCCCTCCACTTT.

The rearrangement links TRBV5-1 to TRBJ2-5; D perhaps matches TRBD1 (6 bases). V dropped 0 bases and J dropped 1 base, with 10 bases sitting between them. Germline CDR1 SGHRS, CDR2 YFSETQ. This CDR3 has 15 amino acids. CDR3 DNA sequence: TGCGCCAGCAGCTTGGTCAGGGGCCTCCAAGAGACCCAGTACTTC. Translation gives CASSLVRGLQETQYF.

V usage is TRBV5-1 and J usage is TRBJ2-5; 11 nucleotides align to TRBD1. There are 16 residues in the CDR3. Germline lookup yields CDR1 SGHRS and CDR2 YFSETQ. Trimming took 4 bases from V and 2 from J; bases not matched to a gene: 7. The chain's CDR3 is CASSPGQGAGQETQYF. The CDR3 coding sequence is TGCGCCAGCAGCCCCGGACAGGGGGCAGGGCAAGAGACCCAGTACTTC.

V is TRBV4-1 and J is TRBJ1-2; no definite D call. The CDR3 spans 13 residues. Germline assignment: CDR1 MGHRA and CDR2 YSYEKL. Trimming removed 0 bases at V and 4 bases at J, with 6 bases between. The CDR3 region has the DNA TGCGCCAGCAGCCAAGAGGGCATCTATGGCTACACCTTC. Its translation is CASSQEGIYGYTF.

The chain carries TRBV7-9 and TRBJ1-1, with a possible D match to TRBD1 (6 bases). Germline lookup yields CDR1 SEHNR and CDR2 FQNEAQ (reference sequence). This CDR3 has 15 residues. The V and J ends lost 5 bases and 5 bases respectively, with 18 bases between them. CDR3: CASSPRGQGETEAFF. The CDR3 region has the DNA TGTGCCAGCAGCCCTCGGGGGCAGGGTGAGACTGAAGCTTTCTTT.

A few counts support this clone. Other DNA variants within this sample encode the same CDR3. J is TRBJ2-3 and V is TRBV7-3, with D possibly matching TRBD2 (5 bases). This CDR3 has 15 amino acids. V dropped 3 bases and J dropped 0 bases, with 10 bases sitting between them. Germline CDR1 is SGHTA and CDR2 is FQGTGA. For the CDR3, the DNA is TGTGCCAGCAGCTTTGCGGGTTCTAGCACAGATACGCAGTATTTT. It codes for CASSFAGSSTDTQYF.

The V call is TRBV10-3, the J call TRBJ1-4; possible D gene TRBD1, 5 bases. The CDR3 is 15 amino acids. Germline V lookup: CDR1 ENHRY, CDR2 SYGVKD. The V and J ends lost 6 bases and 4 bases respectively, with 15 bases between them. The CDR3 sequence is CAISATGAINEKLFF. CDR3 in DNA: TGTGCCATCAGCGCAACAGGAGCTATTAATGAAAAACTGTTTTTT.

This clone was detected a few times. The chain combines TRBV28 with TRBJ2-1; 10 bases align to TRBD2. Germline CDR1 MDHEN, CDR2 SYDVKM. With V trimmed by 4 bases and J by 4 bases, 4 bases remained unmatched. The CDR3 spans 15 residues. CDR3 bases: TGTGCCAGCAGTTCCGGACTAGCGGAGTACAATGAGCAGTTCTTC. Translating it yields CASSSGLAEYNEQFF.

CDR3 sequence reads: CASSTEKGTYGYTF. DNA for the CDR3: TGTGCCAGTAGTACAGAGAAGGGAACCTATGGCTACACCTTC. The chain couples TRBV19 to TRBJ1-2; D is ambiguous. V was trimmed by 4 bases and J by 4 bases, leaving 13 bases between them. The CDR3 loop spans 14 amino acids. Germline V gene sequence: CDR1 LNHDA, CDR2 SQIVND (reference sequence).

The V gene is TRBV7-2, the J gene TRBJ2-1; 7 bases are shared with TRBD1. This CDR3 contains 11 residues. Germline CDR1 SGHTA, CDR2 FQGNSA. With V trimmed by 5 bases and J by 13 bases, 5 bases remained unmatched. CDR3 in amino acids: CASSRRQGQFF. The CDR3 DNA sequence: TGTGCCAGCAGCAGGAGACAGGGACAGTTCTTC.

The CDR3 region is CASSVAEGTQKPNTEAFF. The CDR3, as DNA: TGTGCCAGTAGCGTTGCGGAAGGGACACAGAAACCGAACACTGAAGCTTTCTTT. The chain employs TRBV19 and TRBJ1-1, with D possibly matching TRBD1 (6 bases). The V and J ends lost 6 bases and 1 base respectively, with 24 bases between them. The CDR3 extends over 18 amino acids. Per germline, CDR1 LNHDA and CDR2 SQIVND (reference sequence).

This chain links TRBV19 with TRBJ2-1; D may be TRBD1 (6 bases). The CDR3 length is 15 residues. Germline loops: CDR1 LNHDA, CDR2 SQIVND (reference sequence). Trimming took 8 bases from V and 8 from J, leaving 22 bases between them. CDR3 in DNA: TGTGCCAGTTCCCGGACAGCTGATCTGGGGGATGAGCAGTTCTTC. It yields the protein CASSRTADLGDEQFF.